The 24 T cell receptor beta chains below all came from one sample that was sequenced in a study of cytomegalovirus exposure and HLA in healthy donors (dated by TCRdb to the late 2010s). Library preparation employed the immunoSEQ multiplex PCR assay. For the multiplex PCR, a mixture combining 60 forward primers for TCR Vbeta segments and 13 reverse primers for TCR Jbeta segments was used. Held by TCRdb, this immuneACCESS table contains in-frame sequences only and omits some clones. Under half of the omission traces to an unresolved V gene where checked; the cause of the rest is unknown. In all, the sample holds 150,000 to 200,000 clones, and around three quarters of those were seen once. The ten largest account for roughly 1.6% of the sample. The sequencing sample was made of PBMCs. These TCRs come from a man in his forties in good health and CMV-seronegative.

The sample holds one count of this clone. The V call is TRBV6-5, the J call TRBJ1-5; TRBD1 matches at 7 bases. Trimming cost V 5 bases and J 0 bases; bases outside gene matches: 4. The CDR3 loop spans 15 amino acids. Looked up from germline, CDR1 is MNHEY and CDR2 is SVGAGI. The CDR3 here is CASSLTGDSNQPQHF. As DNA, the CDR3 is TGTGCCAGCAGTCTAACAGGGGATAGCAATCAGCCCCAGCATTTT.

This clone was seen more than once but under ten times. This chain uses TRBV5-1 with TRBJ2-5, with TRBD2 identical over 11 bases. This CDR3 region has 15 residues. The J segment lost 4 bases and the V segment lost 0 bases, leaving 2 bases of the junction unmatched. From germline, CDR1 is SGHRS and CDR2 YFSETQ. Here the CDR3 reads CASSLGLAGRETQYF. Written as DNA, the CDR3 is TGCGCCAGCAGCTTGGGACTAGCGGGACGAGAGACCCAGTACTTC.

This clone was detected only once. The J gene is TRBJ2-3, the V gene TRBV27; no clear D. This CDR3 spans 15 amino acids. The ends were cut back, 3 bases at V and 0 bases at J, with 10 bases in the middle. CDR1 and CDR2 (germline): MNHEY, SMNVEV (reference sequence). This CDR3 reads CASSFGAWSTDTQYF. The CDR3 coding sequence is TGTGCCAGCAGTTTTGGAGCGTGGAGCACAGATACGCAGTATTTT.

The V and J genes are TRBV18 and TRBJ1-5; 11 bases match TRBD1. Trimming at V came to 5 bases and at J to 6 bases, leaving 6 bases not matched to a gene. The CDR3 has 15 residues. Per germline, CDR1 KGHSH and CDR2 LQKENI. The CDR3 is CASSSGQGAAQPQHF. The DNA of the CDR3 is TGTGCCAGCTCATCTGGACAGGGGGCAGCTCAGCCCCAGCATTTT.

This rearrangement joins TRBV25-1 to TRBJ2-2; D possibly corresponds to TRBD2 (5 bases). Trimming stripped 4 bases from V and 1 base from J, with 10 bases between. The CDR3 has 15 amino acids. Germline CDR1 is MGHDK and CDR2 is SYGVNS. The CDR3 protein is CASSAPGRNTGELFF. CDR3 nucleotide sequence: TGTGCCAGCAGTGCTCCGGGAAGGAACACCGGGGAGCTGTTTTTT.

The chain combines TRBV4-1 with TRBJ2-2; D is uncertain. The CDR3 runs to 18 residues. V was clipped by 0 bases and J by 1 base, with 15 bases between them. The germline V gene encodes CDR1 MGHRA and CDR2 YSYEKL. The CDR3: CASSQDRLMERNTGELFF. The CDR3 bases are TGCGCCAGCAGCCAAGATAGGCTAATGGAGAGGAACACCGGGGAGCTGTTTTTT.

This clone turned up a few times. This chain uses TRBV9 with TRBJ2-2; D ambiguous. This CDR3 contains 15 residues. CDR1 is SGDLS and CDR2 is YYNGEE in the germline V gene. V gave up 3 bases and J gave up 5 bases, with 14 bases separating them. CDR3 sequence (DNA): TGTGCCAGCAGCGGGTTAAGAGCCCGTACCGGGGAGCTGTTTTTT. This translates into CASSGLRARTGELFF.

This clone was recorded a few times. The chain couples TRBV11-3 to TRBJ2-3; 7 bases align to TRBD1. The CDR3 is 12 residues long. Germline lookup yields CDR1 SGHNT and CDR2 YENEEA. Unmatched junction bases numbered 0, after V lost 5 bases and J lost 4 bases. The CDR3 region is CASSGTADTQYF. CDR3 in DNA: TGTGCCAGCAGCGGGACAGCAGATACGCAGTATTTT.

The rearrangement uses TRBV11-2 and TRBJ2-1; 7 bases match TRBD2. CDR1 and CDR2 (germline): SGHAT, FQNNGV. This CDR3 spans 14 amino acids. V lost 10 bases, J lost 0 bases, and 6 bases stayed unmatched. The CDR3 region has the DNA TGTGCCACCGGGGAGCGGGACTCCTACAATGAGCAGTTCTTC. Protein sequence: CATGERDSYNEQFF.

This clone was recorded only once. The chain combines TRBV6-1 with TRBJ2-1; 8 bases match TRBD1. The CDR3 extends over 14 amino acids. CDR1 MNHNS and CDR2 SASEGT come from the germline V gene. V was clipped by 4 bases and J by 9 bases; unmatched bases: 8. CDR3 DNA sequence: TGTGCCAGCAGTGTCGCCGGGACAGGATCTGAGCAGTTCTTC. Translated, it gives CASSVAGTGSEQFF.

The gene calls are TRBV30 and TRBJ1-3; D not certain. CDR3 length equals 15 residues. In germline, CDR1 is GTSNPN, CDR2 SVGIG (reference sequence). Trimming removed 2 bases from V and 0 bases from J, with 11 bases in between. The CDR3 sequence is CAWSNGASSGNTIYF. CDR3 DNA sequence: TGTGCCTGGAGTAACGGAGCGAGCTCTGGAAACACCATATATTTT.

V and J are TRBV27 and TRBJ2-7, with TRBD2 matching over 8 bases. Looked up from germline, CDR1 is MNHEY and CDR2 is SMNVEV (reference sequence). The J segment lost 0 bases and the V segment lost 0 bases, leaving 4 bases of the junction unmatched. CDR3 length equals 16 residues. CDR3 sequence reads: CASSLSSGRISYEQYF. The CDR3, as DNA: TGTGCCAGCAGTTTATCGAGCGGGAGAATCTCCTACGAGCAGTACTTC.

The chain links TRBV6-5 to TRBJ2-7, with a tentative D call TRBD2 (5 bases). The length of the CDR3 is 11 residues. Germline values: CDR1 MNHEY, CDR2 SVGAGI. The V end lost 6 bases, the J end lost 4 bases, and 7 bases lay between the germline ends. CDR3 DNA: TGTGCCAGCAGCGGCGGGTACGAGCAGTACTTC. Translation: CASSGGYEQYF.

V is TRBV29-1 and J is TRBJ2-1, with 11 nucleotides matching TRBD2. CDR1 is SQVTM, CDR2 ANQGSEA, per germline. The trim removed 6 bases at V and 1 base at J, leaving 8 bases unmatched. The CDR3 extends over 16 amino acids. CDR3 protein: CSVLLAGEGSYNEQFF. The CDR3 nucleotides are TGCAGCGTCTTACTAGCGGGAGAAGGGTCCTACAATGAGCAGTTCTTC.

V gene TRBV2 combines with J gene TRBJ1-1; D is perhaps TRBD1 (5 bases). The CDR3 sequence is 11 residues long. The V end was cut by 7 bases, the J end by 6 bases, with 9 bases between. Germline-derived CDR1 and CDR2 are SNHLY and FYNNEI. Here the CDR3 DNA reads TGTGCCAGCAAATGGGGCTCTGAAGCTTTCTTT. Translation gives CASKWGSEAFF.

J is TRBJ1-2 and V is TRBV9; 8 positions match TRBD1. Per germline, CDR1 SGDLS and CDR2 YYNGEE. CDR3 size: 17 residues. Trimming cost V 0 bases and J 0 bases; bases outside gene matches: 7. The DNA of the CDR3 is TGTGCCAGCAGCGTAGGGGGACAGGCCCCAGCTAACTATGGCTACACCTTC. This translates into CASSVGGQAPANYGYTF. Variable domain in full (rest from reference TRBV9 and TRBJ1-2): DSGVTQTPKHLITATGQRVTLRCSPRSGDLSVYWYQQSLDQGLQFLIQYYNGEERAKGNILERFSAQQFPDLHSELNLSSLELGDSALYFCASSVGGQAPANYGYTFGSGTRLTVV.

This clone was counted only a few times. The chain links TRBV18 to TRBJ2-3; 12 positions match TRBD2. The CDR3 consists of 14 residues. Trimming took 8 bases from V and 10 from J; bases not matched to a gene: 10. Germline V gene data show CDR1 as KGHSH and CDR2 as LQKENI. In DNA, the CDR3 is TGTGCCAGCACCCTAGCGGGAGGGCCAGAACCGCAGTATTTT. This gives the protein CASTLAGGPEPQYF.

In regard to this clone: The germline gene is not matched at one end of the junction; a read error may be the cause. The gene calls are TRBV7-9 and TRBJ1-2, with D possibly TRBD1 on 6 matching bases. CDR1 is SEHNR and CDR2 is FQNEAQ in the germline V gene (reference sequence). This CDR3 contains 12 residues. The CDR3 spells CSSSPAGDGYTF. DNA for the CDR3: TGTTCCAGCAGCCCGGCAGGGGATGGCTACACCTTC. The entire variable domain, with the rest obtained from reference TRBV7-9 and TRBJ1-2, is as follows: DTGVSQNPRHKITKRGQNVTFRCDPISEHNRLYWYRQTLGQGPEFLTYFQNEAQLEKSRLLSDRFSAERPKGSFSTLEIQRTEQGDSAMYLCSSSPAGDGYTFGSGTRLTVV.

Written as DNA, the CDR3 is TGTGCCAGCAGCCGGGGGGGGACTAGCGGACAAGAGACCCAGTACTTC. Translated: CASSRGGTSGQETQYF. V gene TRBV5-4 combines with J gene TRBJ2-5, with TRBD2 matching over 11 bases. The length of the CDR3 is 16 residues. V was pared by 4 bases and J by 2 bases, with 7 bases of the junction left unmatched. Germline CDR1 reads SGHNT; CDR2 reads YYREEE (reference sequence).

The chain is built from TRBV4-1 and TRBJ2-1, with D possibly matching TRBD1 (6 bases). Between the trimmed V and J ends, which lost 2 bases and 3 bases, there was a span of 14 bases. The CDR3 length is 16 residues. Germline V CDR1 and CDR2: MGHRA, YSYEKL. CDR3 in DNA: TGCGCCAGCAGCCAATTACCGACAGGTTTCTACAATGAGCAGTTCTTC. Its translation: CASSQLPTGFYNEQFF.

V usage is TRBV29-1 and J usage is TRBJ1-2, with D possibly matching TRBD1 (6 bases). Between the trimmed V and J ends, which lost 5 bases and 7 bases, there was a span of 11 bases. Germline CDR1 SQVTM, CDR2 ANQGSEA. CDR3 length equals 11 residues. DNA for the CDR3: TGCAGCGTTTCGGACAGTATTGGCTACACCTTC. It specifies CSVSDSIGYTF. The full variable domain, with the rest looked up from reference TRBV29-1 and TRBJ1-2, is SAVISQKPSRDICQRGTSLTIQCQVDSQVTMMFWYRQQPGQSLTLIATANQGSEATYESGFVIDKFPISRPNLTFSTLTVSNMSPEDSSIYLCSVSDSIGYTFGSGTRLTVV.

The chain joins TRBV7-2 to TRBJ1-5, with 10 bases aligning to TRBD1. Germline CDR1 SGHTA, CDR2 FQGNSA. V dropped 3 bases and J dropped 3; count of bases not matched to a gene: 5. The CDR3 runs 16 residues. CDR3 residues: CASSLATGGFNQPQHF. DNA for the CDR3: TGTGCCAGCAGCTTGGCGACAGGGGGCTTCAATCAGCCCCAGCATTTT.

The chain recombines TRBV28 with TRBJ2-7; 8 bases map to TRBD1. Trimming removed 2 bases from V and 2 bases from J; junction bases left unmatched: 5. CDR1 is MDHEN and CDR2 is SYDVKM in the germline V gene. The CDR3 has 15 amino acids. The CDR3 spells CASSLPSRGPYEQYF. CDR3 coding DNA: TGTGCCAGCAGTTTACCCTCCAGGGGGCCCTACGAGCAGTACTTC. Full variable domain (outside the CDR3, taken from reference TRBV28 and TRBJ2-7): DVKVTQSSRYLVKRTGEKVFLECVQDMDHENMFWYRQDPGLGLRLIYFSYDVKMKEKGDIPEGYSVSREKKERFSLILESASTNQTSMYLCASSLPSRGPYEQYFGPGTRLTVT.

The CDR3 nucleotides are TGTGCCAGCAGTGCGGACTCAGACGAGACCCAGTACTTC. Its protein product is CASSADSDETQYF. The chain recombines TRBV6-5 with TRBJ2-5, with D maybe TRBD2 (5 bases). The CDR3 is 13 residues long. Looked up from germline, CDR1 is MNHEY and CDR2 is SVGAGI. V lost 5 bases, J lost 5 bases, and 12 bases lay in between.